The source of this TCR beta chain is a study of cytomegalovirus exposure and HLA in healthy donors. As for the study in general: Sequencing of about 179 million T cells in an earlier analysis found 95 million to 120 million unique TCR beta sequences. Study-wide results and caveats: Diagnosis of cytomegalovirus status made by the classifier reportedly showed high specificity and sensitivity.

For this clone: Its specificity is not known.

CDR3 size: 14 residues. V was clipped by 5 bases and J by 5 bases, with 16 bases between them. The germline gives CDR1 MDHEN, CDR2 SYDVKM. Both 60 Vbeta primers and 13 Jbeta primers went into the PCR. The data were produced by immunoSEQ multiplex PCR, yet TCRdb's version contains in-frame clones alone and is incomplete. The sample carries about 150,000 clones, around a tenth recorded once. The chain uses TRBV28 and TRBJ2-7; a weak D match, TRBD2 (5 bases). Sequencing input: PBMCs. This TCR was sampled from a male donor in good health and CMV-seronegative. DNA for the CDR3: TGTGCCAGCAGTAGTTCTCGGGGTAGTCACGAGCAGTACTTC. Residues: CASSSSRGSHEQYF.